The 20 T cell receptor beta chains reported below all come from one sample, sequenced in a study of cytomegalovirus exposure and HLA in healthy donors. This PCR relied on a set of 60 Vbeta primers and 13 Jbeta primers. The assay was immunoSEQ multiplex PCR, and TCRdb's table has in-frame clones only and misses some. Altogether 160,000 or so clones are present, roughly 80% being singletons, with the ten largest covering less than 2.5%. The sample taken for sequencing was PBMCs. All receptors come from a man in his forties or fifties in good health and CMV-seropositive.

The chain has TRBV11-2 and TRBJ1-5; D is ambiguous. Trimming removed 1 base at V and 3 bases at J, with 7 bases between. CDR3 length: 14 residues. Germline V gene sequence: CDR1 SGHAT, CDR2 FQNNGV. The CDR3 sequence is CASSLGQFNQPQHF. The CDR3 region has the DNA TGTGCCAGCAGCTTAGGTCAGTTCAATCAGCCCCAGCATTTT.

The chain is built from TRBV4-1 and TRBJ1-2, with D unclear. Germline CDR1 and CDR2: MGHRA and YSYEKL. This CDR3 spans 14 amino acids. V was trimmed by 1 base and J by 4 bases, leaving 10 bases between them. The CDR3 coding sequence is TGCGCCAGCAGCCAAGCCGACACGAGCTATGGCTACACCTTC. Translation gives CASSQADTSYGYTF.

This clone came up a few times. This chain uses TRBV14 with TRBJ2-1, with 10 bases aligning to TRBD1. CDR1 and CDR2 from the germline V gene are SGHDN and FVKESK. Trimming took 3 bases from V and 13 from J; bases not matched to a gene: 15. The CDR3 consists of 16 residues. The CDR3 spells CASSHYLFGGQGQQFF. The DNA of the CDR3 is TGTGCCAGCAGCCACTATTTATTTGGGGGACAGGGGCAACAGTTCTTC.

V is TRBV18 and J is TRBJ2-1; D may be TRBD1 (6 bases). Trimming pared 2 bases from V and 7 bases from J, leaving 24 bases between. The CDR3 sequence is 18 residues long. Germline V gene sequence: CDR1 KGHSH, CDR2 LQKENI. The CDR3 loop is CASSPWGQGTPSGNEQFF. CDR3 DNA sequence: TGTGCCAGCTCACCATGGGGGCAGGGGACCCCCAGTGGGAATGAGCAGTTCTTC.

This clone was observed once. The V gene is TRBV5-1, the J gene TRBJ2-1, with 7 bases aligning to TRBD2. Trimming cost V 2 bases and J 2 bases; bases outside gene matches: 4. Germline lookup yields CDR1 SGHRS and CDR2 YFSETQ. This CDR3 has 15 residues. CDR3 region: CASSLNGGTYNEQFF. CDR3 nucleotides: TGCGCCAGCAGCTTAAACGGGGGGACCTACAATGAGCAGTTCTTC.

J is TRBJ2-2 and V is TRBV10-1; D is unresolved. This CDR3 contains 14 residues. With 4 bases removed from V and 5 bases from J, the gap between germline ends came to 11 bases. Germline assignment: CDR1 WNHNN and CDR2 SYGVQD (reference sequence). CDR3 sequence (DNA): TGCGCCAGCAGTGCCGGTTCCACGACCGGGGAGCTGTTTTTT. It encodes CASSAGSTTGELFF.

The chain links TRBV15 to TRBJ1-3; D uncertain. The CDR3 consists of 17 residues. V shed 0 bases and J shed 0 bases, with 12 bases lying between them. CDR1 and CDR2 (germline): LNHNV, YYDKDF (reference sequence). CDR3 sequence: CATSRDLDNNSGNTIYF. The CDR3 DNA reads TGTGCCACCAGCAGAGATCTTGATAACAACTCTGGAAACACCATATATTTT.

The rearrangement joins TRBV5-4 to TRBJ2-5, with D possibly matching TRBD2 (5 bases). Trimming pared 4 bases from V and 1 base from J, leaving 20 bases between. Germline V gene sequence: CDR1 SGHNT, CDR2 YYREEE (reference sequence). This CDR3 is built from 17 residues. In nucleotides, the CDR3 is TGTGCCAGCAGCCTGCCGGGCGGCGTGCGGGCCCAAGAGACCCAGTACTTC. Translation: CASSLPGGVRAQETQYF.

The chain uses TRBV10-1 and TRBJ1-1, with 10 bases identical to TRBD1. J lost 0 bases, V lost 9 bases, and 4 bases had no gene match. Germline CDR1 WNHNN, CDR2 SYGVQD (reference sequence). The CDR3 consists of 14 residues. The CDR3 coding sequence is TGCGCCAGTGGACAGGGGGGCATGAACACTGAAGCTTTCTTT. Its translation is CASGQGGMNTEAFF.

The chain couples TRBV5-4 to TRBJ2-7, with D unclear. Deletions cut 4 bases from V and 5 bases from J, with 10 bases between. The CDR3 is 12 residues long. CDR1 SGHNT and CDR2 YYREEE come from the germline V gene (reference sequence). CDR3 sequence: CASSNSFHEQYF. The CDR3 DNA reads TGTGCCAGCAGCAATAGCTTCCACGAGCAGTACTTC. Full variable domain (remainder filled in from reference TRBV5-4 and TRBJ2-7): ETGVTQSPTHLIKTRGQQVTLRCSSQSGHNTVSWYQQALGQGPQFIFQYYREEENGRGNFPPRFSGLQFPNYSSELNVNALELDDSALYLCASSNSFHEQYFGPGTRLTVT.

The J gene is TRBJ2-2, the V gene TRBV25-1; the match to TRBD1 covers 12 bases. V lost 3 bases and J lost 6; bases outside the gene matches: 5. This CDR3 has 16 residues. Germline V CDR1 and CDR2: MGHDK, SYGVNS. The chain's CDR3 is CASSDTGTGGSGELFF. DNA for the CDR3: TGTGCCAGCAGTGACACCGGGACAGGGGGCTCCGGGGAGCTGTTTTTT.

CDR3 sequence: CASQRGLADTGELFF. CDR3 bases: TGTGCCAGCCAGAGGGGACTAGCAGACACCGGGGAGCTGTTTTTT. This chain links TRBV5-6 with TRBJ2-2, with 9 bases matching TRBD2. V was pared by 7 bases and J by 3 bases, with 7 bases of the junction left unmatched. The CDR3 loop spans 15 amino acids. From germline, CDR1 is SGHDT and CDR2 YYEEEE.

The CDR3, as DNA: TGTGCCAGAAGCAGGGGACAGGGTGCTAATGAAAAACTGTTTTTT. It encodes CARSRGQGANEKLFF. This rearrangement joins TRBV5-3 to TRBJ1-4, with 9 bases identical to TRBD1. TRBV5-3 carries the ORF label, with uncertain function. The CDR3 consists of 15 residues. Trimming cost V 4 bases and J 3 bases; bases outside gene matches: 4.

The count of this clone is one. The chain employs TRBV10-3 and TRBJ2-7, with 10 bases aligning to TRBD2. Germline CDR1 is ENHRY and CDR2 is SYGVKD. The V gene end was trimmed by 4 bases and the J gene end by 3 bases; junction bases not matched to a gene: 6. The CDR3 covers 15 residues. CDR3 protein: CAISGGLAGVYEQYF. The CDR3 DNA follows: TGTGCCATCAGTGGTGGTCTAGCGGGGGTCTACGAGCAGTACTTC.

The V and J genes are TRBV5-8 and TRBJ1-4, with TRBD1 as a possible D gene (5 bases). Germline V gene data show CDR1 as SGHTS and CDR2 as YDEGEE. This CDR3 comprises 13 residues. Trimming stripped 2 bases from V and 8 bases from J, with 10 bases between. Here the CDR3 reads CASSFTGVEKLFF. CDR3 DNA sequence: TGTGCCAGCAGCTTCACAGGTGTGGAAAAACTGTTTTTT. Variable domain in full (rest from reference TRBV5-8 and TRBJ1-4): EAGVTQSPTHLIKTRGQQATLRCSPISGHTSVYWYQQALGLGLQFLLWYDEGEERNRGNFPPRFSGRQFPNYSSELNVNALELEDSALYLCASSFTGVEKLFFGSGTQLSVL.

The chain combines TRBV29-1 with TRBJ2-3, with 7 bases fitting TRBD2. This CDR3 is 14 amino acids long. The germline CDR1 and CDR2 sequences are SQVTM and ANQGSEA. J lost 2 bases, V lost 3 bases, and 5 bases had no gene match. In nucleotides, the CDR3 is TGCAGCGTTGATAGCGGGTTAGACACAGATACGCAGTATTTT. Translated: CSVDSGLDTDTQYF.

The V gene is TRBV18, the J gene TRBJ1-1, with 9 positions matching TRBD1. The CDR3 extends over 14 amino acids. Germline CDR1 reads KGHSH; CDR2 reads LQKENI. Trimming took 4 bases from V and 4 from J; bases not matched to a gene: 4. The CDR3 here is CASSRDREGTEAFF. DNA for the CDR3: TGTGCCAGCTCACGGGACAGGGAGGGCACTGAAGCTTTCTTT.

The chain recombines TRBV15 with TRBJ1-2, with D uncertain. The CDR3 sequence is 12 residues long. CDR1 and CDR2 (germline): LNHNV, YYDKDF (reference sequence). Trimming removed 0 bases from V and 10 bases from J, with 9 bases in between. In DNA, the CDR3 is TGTGCCACCAGCAGAGATTTCAGTGACTACACCTTC. It encodes CATSRDFSDYTF.

J is TRBJ1-3 and V is TRBV7-9; possibly TRBD1 for D (5 bases). Germline V gene sequence: CDR1 SEHNR, CDR2 FQNEAQ (reference sequence). The V and J ends lost 1 base and 7 bases respectively, with 14 bases between them. The CDR3 consists of 15 residues. The CDR3 loop reads CASSLVGREGNTIYF. CDR3 in DNA: TGTGCCAGCAGCTTAGTGGGCAGGGAAGGGAACACCATATATTTT. The whole variable domain, remainder taken from reference TRBV7-9 and TRBJ1-3, is DTGVSQNPRHKITKRGQNVTFRCDPISEHNRLYWYRQTLGQGPEFLTYFQNEAQLEKSRLLSDRFSAERPKGSFSTLEIQRTEQGDSAMYLCASSLVGREGNTIYFGEGSWLTVV.

This clone appeared a single time. The chain combines TRBV5-4 with TRBJ2-1, with 10 bases lining up with TRBD2. V shed 3 bases and J 3 bases; nucleotides not matched to a gene: 3. Per the germline V gene, CDR1 is SGHNT and CDR2 is YYREEE (reference sequence). This CDR3 comprises 15 residues. CDR3 in DNA: TGTGCCAGCAGCTCAAGGACTAGCGGCTACAATGAGCAGTTCTTC. As protein: CASSSRTSGYNEQFF.